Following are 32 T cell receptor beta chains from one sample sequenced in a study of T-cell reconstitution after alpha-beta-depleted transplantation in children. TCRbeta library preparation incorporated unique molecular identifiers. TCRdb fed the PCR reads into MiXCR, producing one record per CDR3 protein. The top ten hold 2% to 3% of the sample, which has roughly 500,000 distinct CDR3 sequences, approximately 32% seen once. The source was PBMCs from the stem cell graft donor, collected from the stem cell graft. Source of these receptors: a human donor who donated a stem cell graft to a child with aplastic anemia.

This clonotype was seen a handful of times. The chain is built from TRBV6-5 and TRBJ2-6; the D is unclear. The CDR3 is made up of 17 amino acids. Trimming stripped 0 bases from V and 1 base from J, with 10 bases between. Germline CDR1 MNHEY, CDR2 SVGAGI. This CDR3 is CASSYSLVPSGANVLTF. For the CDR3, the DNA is TGTGCCAGCAGTTACTCGTTAGTTCCATCTGGGGCCAACGTCCTGACTTTC.

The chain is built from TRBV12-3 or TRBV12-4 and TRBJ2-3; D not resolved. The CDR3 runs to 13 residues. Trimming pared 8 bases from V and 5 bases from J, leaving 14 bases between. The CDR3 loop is CASGLGFLDTQYF. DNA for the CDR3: TGTGCCAGCGGCCTGGGGTTTCTAGATACGCAGTATTTT.

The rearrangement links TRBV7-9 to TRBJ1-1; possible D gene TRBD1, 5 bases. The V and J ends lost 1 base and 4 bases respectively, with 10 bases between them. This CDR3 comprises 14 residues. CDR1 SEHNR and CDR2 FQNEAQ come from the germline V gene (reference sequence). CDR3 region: CASSLGDSTTEAFF. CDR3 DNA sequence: TGTGCCAGCAGCTTAGGAGACAGTACCACTGAAGCTTTCTTT.

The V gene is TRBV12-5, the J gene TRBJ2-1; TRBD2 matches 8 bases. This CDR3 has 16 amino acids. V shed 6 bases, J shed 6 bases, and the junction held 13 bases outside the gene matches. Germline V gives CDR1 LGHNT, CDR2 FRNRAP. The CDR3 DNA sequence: TGTGCTAGTGGCCCCCGGCTAGCGGGCCCCCCCAATGAGCAGTTCTTC. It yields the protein CASGPRLAGPPNEQFF.

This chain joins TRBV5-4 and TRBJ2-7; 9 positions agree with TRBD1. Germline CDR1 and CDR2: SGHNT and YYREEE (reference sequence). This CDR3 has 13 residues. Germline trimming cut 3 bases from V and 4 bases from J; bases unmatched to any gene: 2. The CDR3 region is CASSWDRAYEQYV. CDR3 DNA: TGTGCCAGCAGCTGGGACAGGGCGTACGAGCAGTACGTC.

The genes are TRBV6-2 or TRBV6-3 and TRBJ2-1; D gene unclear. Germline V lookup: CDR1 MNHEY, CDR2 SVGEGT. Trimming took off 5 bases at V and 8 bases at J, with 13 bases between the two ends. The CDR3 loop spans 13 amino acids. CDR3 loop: CASSTRRSDEQFF. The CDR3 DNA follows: TGTGCCAGCAGTACCCGCAGATCCGATGAGCAGTTCTTC.

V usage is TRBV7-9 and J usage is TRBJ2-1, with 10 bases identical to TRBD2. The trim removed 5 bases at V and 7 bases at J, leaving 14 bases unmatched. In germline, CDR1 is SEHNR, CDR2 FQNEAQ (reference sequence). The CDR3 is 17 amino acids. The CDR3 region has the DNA TGTGCCAGCAGCACACAAAACAGCGGGAGGGCCTGGAATGAGCAGTTCTTC. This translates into CASSTQNSGRAWNEQFF.

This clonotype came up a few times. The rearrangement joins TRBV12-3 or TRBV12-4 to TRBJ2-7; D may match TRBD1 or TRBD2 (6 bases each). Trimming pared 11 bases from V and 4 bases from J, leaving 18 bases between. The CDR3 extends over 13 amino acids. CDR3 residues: CAGSGEVGYEQYF. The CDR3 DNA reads TGTGCCGGCTCAGGGGAGGTCGGATACGAGCAGTACTTC.

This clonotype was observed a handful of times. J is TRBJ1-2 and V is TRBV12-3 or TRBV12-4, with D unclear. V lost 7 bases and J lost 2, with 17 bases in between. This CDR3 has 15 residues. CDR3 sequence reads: CASTSHVGRNYGYTF. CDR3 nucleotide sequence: TGTGCCAGCACCTCCCACGTGGGTAGGAACTATGGCTACACCTTC.

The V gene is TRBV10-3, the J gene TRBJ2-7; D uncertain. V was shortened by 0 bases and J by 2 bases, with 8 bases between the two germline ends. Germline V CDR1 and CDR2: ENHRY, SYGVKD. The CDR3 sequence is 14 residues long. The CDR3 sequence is CAISESVRTYEQYF. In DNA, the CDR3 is TGTGCCATCAGTGAGTCGGTAAGGACCTACGAGCAGTACTTC.

CDR3: CSVVGGLAGTDTQYF. The DNA for the CDR3 is TGCAGCGTTGTAGGAGGACTAGCGGGGACAGATACGCAGTATTTT. V and J are TRBV29-1 and TRBJ2-3; 12 bases agree with TRBD2. There are 15 residues in the CDR3. CDR1 SQVTM and CDR2 ANQGSEA come from the germline V gene. Germline trimming cut 4 bases from V and 3 bases from J; bases unmatched to any gene: 5.

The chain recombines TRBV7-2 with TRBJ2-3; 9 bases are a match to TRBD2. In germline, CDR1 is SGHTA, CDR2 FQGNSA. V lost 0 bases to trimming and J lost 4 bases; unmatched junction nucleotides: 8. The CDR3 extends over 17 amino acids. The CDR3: CASSLAQLAGFADTQYF. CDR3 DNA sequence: TGTGCCAGCAGCTTAGCGCAGCTAGCGGGATTCGCAGATACGCAGTATTTT.

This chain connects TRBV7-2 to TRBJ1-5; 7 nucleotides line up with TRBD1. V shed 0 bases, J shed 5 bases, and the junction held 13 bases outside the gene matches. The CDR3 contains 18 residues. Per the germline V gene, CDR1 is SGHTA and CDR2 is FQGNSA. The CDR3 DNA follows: TGTGCCAGCAGCTTAGCGGGGAAGGGACAGATCCTTGATCAGCCCCAGCATTTT. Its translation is CASSLAGKGQILDQPQHF.

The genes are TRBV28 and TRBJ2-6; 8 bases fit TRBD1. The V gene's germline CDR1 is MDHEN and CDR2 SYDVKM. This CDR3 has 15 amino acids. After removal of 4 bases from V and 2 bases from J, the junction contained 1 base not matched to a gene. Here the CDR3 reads CASSSGGAGANVLTF. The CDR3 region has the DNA TGTGCCAGCAGTTCAGGGGGCGCTGGGGCCAACGTCCTGACTTTC.

The DNA of the CDR3 is TGTGCCAGCAGCTTAGCGCCGACTAGCGGAAACTACGAGCAGTACTTC. This codes for CASSLAPTSGNYEQYF. The chain links TRBV7-2 to TRBJ2-7; 9 bases are shared with TRBD2. The CDR3 has 16 amino acids. V lost 0 bases and J lost 3; bases outside the gene matches: 6. CDR1 is SGHTA, CDR2 FQGNSA, per germline. Combining the CDR3 with reference TRBV7-2 and TRBJ2-7 gives the whole variable domain GAGVSQSPSNKVTEKGKDVELRCDPISGHTALYWYRQSLGQGLEFLIYFQGNSAPDKSGLPSDRFSAERTGGSVSTLTIQRTQQEDSAVYLCASSLAPTSGNYEQYFGPGTRLTVT.

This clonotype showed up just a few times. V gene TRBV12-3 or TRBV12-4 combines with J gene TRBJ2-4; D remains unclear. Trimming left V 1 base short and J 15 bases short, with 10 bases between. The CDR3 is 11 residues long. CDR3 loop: CASSLGANRYF. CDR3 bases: TGTGCCAGCAGTTTAGGGGCGAACCGGTACTTC.

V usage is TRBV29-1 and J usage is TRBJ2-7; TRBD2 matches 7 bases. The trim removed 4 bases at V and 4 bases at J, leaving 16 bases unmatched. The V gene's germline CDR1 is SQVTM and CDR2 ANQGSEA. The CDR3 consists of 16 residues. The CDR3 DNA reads TGCAGCGTTGGGGAGGGGACGTATTCGCCATTGTACGAGCAGTACTTC. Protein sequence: CSVGEGTYSPLYEQYF.

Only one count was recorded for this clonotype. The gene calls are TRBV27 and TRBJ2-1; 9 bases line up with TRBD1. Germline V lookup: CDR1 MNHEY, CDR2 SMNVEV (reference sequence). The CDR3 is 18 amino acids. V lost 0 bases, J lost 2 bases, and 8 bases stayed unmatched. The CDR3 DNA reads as TGTGCCAGCAGTTTATCGCCCCCCGGGACAGGGACCTACAATGAGCAGTTCTTC. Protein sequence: CASSLSPPGTGTYNEQFF.

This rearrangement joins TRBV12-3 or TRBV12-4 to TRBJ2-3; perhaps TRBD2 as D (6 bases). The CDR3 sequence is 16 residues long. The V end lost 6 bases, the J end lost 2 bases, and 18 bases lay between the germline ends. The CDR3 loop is CASRAGGKSDTDTQYF. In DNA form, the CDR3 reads TGTGCCAGCAGGGCGGGCGGGAAGTCCGACACAGATACGCAGTATTTT.

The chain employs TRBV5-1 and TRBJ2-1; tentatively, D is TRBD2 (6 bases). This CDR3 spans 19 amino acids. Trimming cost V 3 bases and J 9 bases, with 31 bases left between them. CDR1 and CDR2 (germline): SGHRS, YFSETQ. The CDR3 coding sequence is TGCGCCAGCAGCTGGACGCCGTCGGCTGGCTCGGGGACTTTTATTGAGCAGTTCTTC. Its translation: CASSWTPSAGSGTFIEQFF.

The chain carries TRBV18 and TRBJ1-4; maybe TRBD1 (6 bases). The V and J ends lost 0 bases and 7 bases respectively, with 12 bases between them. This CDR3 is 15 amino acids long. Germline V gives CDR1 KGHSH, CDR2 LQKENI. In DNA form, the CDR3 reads TGTGCCAGCTCACCACCAGGGCCCAGGGGTGAAAAACTGTTTTTT. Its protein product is CASSPPGPRGEKLFF. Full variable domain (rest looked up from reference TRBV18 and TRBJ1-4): NAGVMQNPRHLVRRRGQEARLRCSPMKGHSHVYWYRQLPEEGLKFMVYLQKENIIDESGMPKERFSAEFPKEGPSILRIQQVVRGDSAAYFCASSPPGPRGEKLFFGSGTQLSVL.

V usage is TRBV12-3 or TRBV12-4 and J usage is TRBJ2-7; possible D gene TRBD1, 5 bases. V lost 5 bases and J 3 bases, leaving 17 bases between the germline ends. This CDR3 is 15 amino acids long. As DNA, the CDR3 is TGTGCCAGCAGTCCCAGGGTGGCCGGTGTCTACGAGCAGTACTTC. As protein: CASSPRVAGVYEQYF.

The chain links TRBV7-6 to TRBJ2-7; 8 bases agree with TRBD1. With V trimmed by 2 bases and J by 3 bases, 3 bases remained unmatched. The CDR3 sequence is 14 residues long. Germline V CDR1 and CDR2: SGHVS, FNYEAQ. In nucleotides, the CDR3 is TGTGCCAGCAGCTTATATGGGACAGGCTACGAGCAGTACGTC. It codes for CASSLYGTGYEQYV.

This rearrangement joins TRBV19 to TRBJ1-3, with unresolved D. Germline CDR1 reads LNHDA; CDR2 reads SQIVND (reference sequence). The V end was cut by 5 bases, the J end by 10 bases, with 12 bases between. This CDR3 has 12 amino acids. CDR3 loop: CASSAPYFTIYF. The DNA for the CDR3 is TGTGCCAGTAGTGCCCCCTACTTTACCATATATTTT.

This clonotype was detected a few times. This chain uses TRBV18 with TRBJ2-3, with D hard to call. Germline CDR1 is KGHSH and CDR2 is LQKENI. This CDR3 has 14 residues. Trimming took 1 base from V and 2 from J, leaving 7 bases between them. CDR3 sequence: CASSPRALTDTQYF. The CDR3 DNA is TGTGCCAGCTCACCACGGGCCCTCACAGATACGCAGTATTTT.

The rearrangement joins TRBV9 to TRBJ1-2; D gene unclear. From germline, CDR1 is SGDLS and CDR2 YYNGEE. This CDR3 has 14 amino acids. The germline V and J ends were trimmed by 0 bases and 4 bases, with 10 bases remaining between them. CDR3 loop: CASSVDPGAYGYTF. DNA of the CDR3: TGTGCCAGCAGCGTAGACCCCGGAGCCTATGGCTACACCTTC.

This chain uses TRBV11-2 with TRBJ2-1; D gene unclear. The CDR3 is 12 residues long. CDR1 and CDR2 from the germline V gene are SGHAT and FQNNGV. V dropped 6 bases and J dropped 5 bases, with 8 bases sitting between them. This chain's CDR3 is CASRGWDNEQFF. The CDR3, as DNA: TGTGCCAGCAGAGGCTGGGACAATGAGCAGTTCTTC.

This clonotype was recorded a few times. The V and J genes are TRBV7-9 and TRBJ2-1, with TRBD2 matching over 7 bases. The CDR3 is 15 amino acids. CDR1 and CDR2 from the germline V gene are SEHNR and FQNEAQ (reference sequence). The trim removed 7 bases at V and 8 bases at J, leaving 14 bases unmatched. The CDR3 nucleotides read TGTGCCAGCAACCCAGGACGACTAGCTCGGGATGAGCAGTTCTTC. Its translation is CASNPGRLARDEQFF. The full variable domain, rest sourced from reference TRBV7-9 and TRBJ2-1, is DTGVSQNPRHKITKRGQNVTFRCDPISEHNRLYWYRQTLGQGPEFLTYFQNEAQLEKSRLLSDRFSAERPKGSFSTLEIQRTEQGDSAMYLCASNPGRLARDEQFFGPGTRLTVL.

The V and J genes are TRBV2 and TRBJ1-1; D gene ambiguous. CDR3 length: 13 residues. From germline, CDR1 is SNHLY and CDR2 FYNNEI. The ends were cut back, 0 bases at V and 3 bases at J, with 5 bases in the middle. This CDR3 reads CASSEAPYTEAFF. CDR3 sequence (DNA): TGTGCCAGCAGTGAAGCACCATACACTGAAGCTTTCTTT.

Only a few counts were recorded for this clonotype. CDR3 nucleotide sequence: TGCAGCGTTGAAGATCTCGAGAGCTCCTATGTCGGCTACACCTTC. It encodes CSVEDLESSYVGYTF. The chain is built from TRBV29-1 and TRBJ1-2; the D is unclear. V was shortened by 0 bases and J by 8 bases, with 19 bases between the two germline ends. Looked up from germline, CDR1 is SQVTM and CDR2 is ANQGSEA. This CDR3 is built from 15 residues.

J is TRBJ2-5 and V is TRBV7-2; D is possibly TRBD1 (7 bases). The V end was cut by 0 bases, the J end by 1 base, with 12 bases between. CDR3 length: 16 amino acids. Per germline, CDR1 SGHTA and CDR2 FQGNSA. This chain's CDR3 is CASSLASGGIQETQYF. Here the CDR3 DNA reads TGTGCCAGCAGCTTAGCCTCAGGGGGGATCCAAGAGACCCAGTACTTC.

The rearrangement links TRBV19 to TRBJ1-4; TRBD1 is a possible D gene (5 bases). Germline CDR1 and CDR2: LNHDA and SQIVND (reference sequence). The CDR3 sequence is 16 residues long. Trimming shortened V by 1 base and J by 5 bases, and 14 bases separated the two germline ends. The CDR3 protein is CASSIGEGYRNEKLFF. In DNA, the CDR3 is TGTGCCAGTAGTATAGGAGAGGGGTATCGGAATGAAAAACTGTTTTTT.